A single sample gave rise to the 10 T cell receptor beta chains below, sequenced in a study of response to subunit inactivated influenza vaccine. Using its own MiXCR run on the RT-PCR reads, TCRdb lists one record per CDR3 protein. The sample holds about 540,000 distinct CDR3 sequences, approximately 22% seen once. The sample was also linked to a second study, of T cells expressing NK-cell markers. From that study: As the method of synthesis, 5'RACE template switching with UMIs yielded TCR beta cDNA.

The specimen comprised CD4+ T cells sorted from PBMCs, sampled approximately 12 days after vaccination. Every receptor here comes from a man between 50 and 59 years old who received an inactivated influenza vaccine.

The V gene is TRBV5-1, the J gene TRBJ2-7; D could derive from TRBD1 or TRBD2 (7 bases each). CDR1 is SGHRS, CDR2 YFSETQ, per germline. This CDR3 is 16 amino acids long. Trimming pared 0 bases from V and 2 bases from J, leaving 15 bases between. The CDR3 DNA reads TGCGCCAGCAGCTTGGGGCCGACAGGGACTACCTACGAGCAGTACTTC. It encodes CASSLGPTGTTYEQYF. Using reference TRBV5-1 and TRBJ2-7 for the parts outside the CDR3, the full variable domain is KAGVTQTPRYLIKTRGQQVTLSCSPISGHRSVSWYQQTPGQGLQFLFEYFSETQRNKGNFPGRFSGRQFSNSRSEMNVSTLELGDSALYLCASSLGPTGTTYEQYFGPGTRLTVT.

The chain is built from TRBV27 and TRBJ1-5; 7 nucleotides match TRBD1. Germline V lookup: CDR1 MNHEY, CDR2 SMNVEV (reference sequence). This CDR3 is built from 16 residues. V shed 1 base, J shed 3 bases, and the junction held 6 bases outside the gene matches. CDR3 residues: CASSLLGTAYNQPQHF. As DNA, the CDR3 is TGTGCCAGCAGTTTATTAGGGACAGCGTACAATCAGCCCCAGCATTTT.

This clonotype was counted only a few times. The chain couples TRBV4-1 to TRBJ2-2; D might be TRBD1 or TRBD2, each matching 5 bases. Trimming cost V 1 base and J 5 bases, with 11 bases left between them. CDR1 and CDR2 from the germline V gene are MGHRA and YSYEKL. The CDR3 extends over 15 amino acids. This CDR3 reads CASSQVGDQTGELFF. The CDR3 nucleotides are TGCGCCAGCAGCCAAGTAGGGGACCAGACCGGGGAGCTGTTTTTT.

The sample holds a few counts of this clonotype. This chain links TRBV5-1 with TRBJ1-1; TRBD1 might be the D (5 bases). The CDR3 consists of 15 residues. The germline V gene has CDR1 SGHRS and CDR2 YFSETQ. V dropped 0 bases and J dropped 0 bases, with 9 bases sitting between them. The CDR3 region is CASSLAGRVNTEAFF. CDR3 in DNA: TGCGCCAGCAGCTTGGCGGGGCGGGTGAACACTGAAGCTTTCTTT.

The chain combines TRBV20-1 with TRBJ2-7, with 7 nucleotides matching TRBD1. The CDR3 consists of 14 residues. The trim removed 6 bases at V and 2 bases at J, leaving 10 bases unmatched. Germline lookup yields CDR1 DFQATT and CDR2 SNEGSKA (reference sequence). CDR3 in amino acids: CSAPRLTGTYEQYF. The CDR3 DNA sequence: TGCAGTGCGCCCAGACTGACAGGGACCTACGAGCAGTACTTC.

Only a few counts were recorded for this clonotype. The chain employs TRBV11-2 and TRBJ2-3; D is undetermined. Per germline, CDR1 SGHAT and CDR2 FQNNGV. With 5 bases removed from V and 6 bases from J, the gap between germline ends came to 12 bases. This CDR3 is built from 13 residues. The CDR3 DNA sequence: TGTGCCAGCAGCATCGTCTTAATGGATACGCAGTATTTT. Protein sequence: CASSIVLMDTQYF.

This clonotype was counted only a few times. The V gene is TRBV6-5, the J gene TRBJ1-1; D is undetermined. V dropped 2 bases and J dropped 4 bases, with 8 bases sitting between them. The CDR3 spans 13 residues. Looked up from germline, CDR1 is MNHEY and CDR2 is SVGAGI. CDR3 protein: CASSYQRRTEAFF. The CDR3 nucleotides are TGTGCCAGCAGTTACCAACGGCGCACTGAAGCTTTCTTT.

V and J are TRBV5-1 and TRBJ2-1; 7 bases are shared with TRBD1. V was pared by 0 bases and J by 5 bases, with 8 bases of the junction left unmatched. CDR3 length: 16 amino acids. CDR1 is SGHRS, CDR2 YFSETQ, per germline. As DNA, the CDR3 is TGCGCCAGCAGCTTGGGATTGGGACAGATCAACAATGAGCAGTTCTTC. It is translated as CASSLGLGQINNEQFF.

This chain links TRBV19 with TRBJ2-2; D ambiguous. The CDR3 is 15 residues long. The germline V gene encodes CDR1 LNHDA and CDR2 SQIVND (reference sequence). Trimming shortened V by 4 bases and J by 6 bases, and 15 bases separated the two germline ends. CDR3 region: CASSTQEVGAGELFF. The CDR3 DNA reads as TGTGCCAGTAGTACCCAAGAGGTTGGCGCCGGGGAGCTGTTTTTT.

The chain employs TRBV4-3 and TRBJ1-5; unclear D gene. The CDR3 spans 14 residues. The V and J ends lost 4 bases and 9 bases respectively, with 16 bases between them. Germline V lookup: CDR1 LGHNA, CDR2 YSLEER. Here the CDR3 reads CASSPVAGAGPQHF. The DNA for the CDR3 is TGCGCCAGCAGCCCGGTGGCAGGCGCTGGGCCCCAGCATTTT.